This is a list of T cell receptor beta chains from one sample in a study of CD8 T cells in ankylosing spondylitis. TCRdb called the 5' RACE reads again in MiXCR, with one record for every CDR3 protein. The sample includes approximately 350,000 distinct CDR3 sequences, roughly 22% of them seen just once. What was sequenced was blood, either unsorted or a sorted T cell fraction (not recorded which). Source of these receptors: a male donor with ankylosing spondylitis or in good health (not recorded which). The CDR3 runs from the conserved cysteine through the conserved F or W. Each record gives: V gene, D gene, clone size, J gene, CDR3 DNA, CDR3 protein. A D gene is named only where the DNA matches it firmly. Expanded clones are given a class, and other clones once, few, many or no size at all.

TRBV11-2	NA	many	TRBJ1-6	TGTGCCAGCAGCCGGAGTCGGGAGGATTCACCCCTCCACTTT	CASSRSREDSPLHF
TRBV6-1	TRBD1	NA	TRBJ1-2	TGTGCAGGGGACAGGGGGCAAGACTATGGCTACACCTTC	CAGDRGQDYGYTF
TRBV7-3	TRBD1	few	TRBJ1-2	TGTGCCAGCAGCCCCGGGACAGGGGGCGACTATGGCTACACCTTC	CASSPGTGGDYGYTF
TRBV12-3/TRBV12-4	TRBD1	many	TRBJ2-1	TGTGCCAGCCGGTCCGAGGGGACAGTAGGCGAGCAGTTCTTC	CASRSEGTVGEQFF
TRBV29-1	TRBD2	few	TRBJ2-1	TGCAGCGTTGAAGTAGCGGGGGGGCTCAACAATGAGCAGTTCTTC	CSVEVAGGLNNEQFF
TRBV12-3/TRBV12-4	TRBD2	many	TRBJ2-5	TGTGCCAGCAGCACCGGACTAGCGGGGGCCAAAGAGACCCAGTACTTC	CASSTGLAGAKETQYF
TRBV11-2	NA	NA	TRBJ2-7	TGTGCCAGCAGCTTAGATCGGGGACGCTACTACGAGCAGTACTTC	CASSLDRGRYYEQYF
TRBV7-9	NA	few	TRBJ2-7	TGTGCCAGCAGCTTATCATCGGGGTCCCCCTACGAGCAGTACTTC	CASSLSSGSPYEQYF
TRBV9	NA	few	TRBJ2-1	TGTGCCAGCAGCGTAGGCGGAGTCAATGAGCAGTTCTTC	CASSVGGVNEQFF
TRBV14	NA	NA	TRBJ2-1	TGTGCCAGCAGCCAGGCAGGCGAAGGCGGTGAGCAGTTCTTC	CASSQAGEGGEQFF
TRBV29-1	NA	NA	TRBJ2-7	TGCAGCGTTGATGGACTCGGGGGTCGCTACGAGCAGTACTTC	CSVDGLGGRYEQYF
TRBV7-9	NA	few	TRBJ2-5	TGTGCCAGCAGCATACTACAGGGCCAGACCCAGTACTTC	CASSILQGQTQYF
TRBV2	TRBD2	few	TRBJ2-1	TGTGCCAGCACCCCAAAAAGCCCGGGGGGTACGTTATACAATGAGCAGTTCTTC	CASTPKSPGGTLYNEQFF
TRBV12-3/TRBV12-4	NA	NA	TRBJ1-1	TGTGCCAGCAGTTTCCAGGTGGGGCTAACTGAAGCTTTCTTT	CASSFQVGLTEAFF
TRBV29-1	NA	few	TRBJ1-2	TGCAGCGTTGTAGGGTTAAGTGGCTACACCTTC	CSVVGLSGYTF
TRBV20-1	TRBD1	NA	TRBJ2-2	TGCAGTGCTAGACCGACAGGGATAAGATCGAACACCGGGGAGCTGTTTTTT	CSARPTGIRSNTGELFF
TRBV2	NA	many	TRBJ2-7	TGTGCCAGCAGTGAAACAGGGAGCTCCTACGAGCAGTACTTC	CASSETGSSYEQYF
TRBV18	NA	NA	TRBJ2-7	TGTGCCAGCTCTCTCAAGGGACTCACGCTAGGGCAGTACGAGCAGTACTTC	CASSLKGLTLGQYEQYF
TRBV5-1	NA	few	TRBJ2-7	TGCGCCAGCAGCTCACCGAAGGTACCAGGGTACGACTTCAAGCAGTACTTC	CASSSPKVPGYDFKQYF
TRBV12-3/TRBV12-4	NA	NA	TRBJ1-2	TGTGCCAGCAGTTTAGGACAGTCCTATGGCTACACCTTC	CASSLGQSYGYTF
TRBV12-3/TRBV12-4	NA	few	TRBJ2-7	TGTGCCAGCAGTTTTACAGTTTACGAGCAGTACTTC	CASSFTVYEQYF
TRBV5-1	TRBD1	few	TRBJ1-1	TGCGCCAGCAGCTCACCAAGGACAGGGGCACAGAACACTGAAGCTTTCTTT	CASSSPRTGAQNTEAFF
TRBV4-1	NA	NA	TRBJ2-3	TGCGCCAGCAGCCAAGTCAGGGTGGATACGCAGTATTTT	CASSQVRVDTQYF
TRBV20-1	TRBD2	NA	TRBJ2-7	TGCAGTGCTAGAGTCAGCGGGGGGGCGTACGAGCAGTACTTC	CSARVSGGAYEQYF
TRBV10-3	NA	NA	TRBJ2-7	TGTGCCATCAGGGGCCAGCAGATGAGCTCCTACGAGCAGTACTTC	CAIRGQQMSSYEQYF
TRBV28	TRBD1	NA	TRBJ2-4	TGTGCCAGCAGTTCGGGACAGGGCGGAAACATTCAGTACTTC	CASSSGQGGNIQYF
TRBV28	TRBD1	NA	TRBJ2-3	TGTGCCAGCAGTGAACAGGGGGAGGTCACAGATACGCAGTATTTT	CASSEQGEVTDTQYF
TRBV10-3	NA	NA	TRBJ2-1	TGTGCCACAGGGGGGGGCCAAGATGAGCAGTTCTTC	CATGGGQDEQFF
TRBV7-9	TRBD2	NA	TRBJ2-5	TGTGCCAGCAGCCCCGTGTTGCGGGGGATGGAGACCCAGTACTTC	CASSPVLRGMETQYF
TRBV5-1	TRBD1	NA	TRBJ2-7	TGCGCCAGCAGCTTCGGACAGGGGCAGGCCTACGAGCAGTACTTC	CASSFGQGQAYEQYF
TRBV15	TRBD1	NA	TRBJ2-1	TGTGCCACCAGCAGAGGGACAGGGGATGAGCAGTTCTTC	CATSRGTGDEQFF
TRBV11-2	NA	once	TRBJ1-1	TGTGCCAGCAGCTTAGTACGGTTAAGCGAAGCTTTCTTT	CASSLVRLSEAFF
TRBV3-1	NA	few	TRBJ1-4	TGTGCCAGCAGCCAAGAGGGTAGAGAAAAACTGTTTTTT	CASSQEGREKLFF
TRBV4-2	TRBD1	few	TRBJ2-1	TGTGCCAGCAGCCAAGGGATTGGACAGGGCGATGAGCAGTTCTTC	CASSQGIGQGDEQFF
TRBV29-1	NA	NA	TRBJ2-2	TGCAGCGTTTTGAGGGACACCGGGGAGCTGTTTTTT	CSVLRDTGELFF
TRBV6-2/TRBV6-3	NA	NA	TRBJ2-3	TGTGCCAGCAGTACAGGCCGGGACTCTACCCCGCCACATACGCAGTATTTT	CASSTGRDSTPPHTQYF
TRBV29-1	TRBD1	few	TRBJ1-1	TGCAGCGTTTGGACAGGGGGAGAAGCTTTCTTT	CSVWTGGEAFF
TRBV28	TRBD1	few	TRBJ2-7	TGTGCCAGCATTCGGGACAGGGAAGTTGGAGAGCAGTACTTC	CASIRDREVGEQYF
TRBV29-1	TRBD1	few	TRBJ2-1	TGCAGCGGACAGGGGTACAATGAGCAGTTCTTC	CSGQGYNEQFF
TRBV7-8	TRBD1	NA	TRBJ2-1	TGTGCCAGCAGCCTCATGACAGGGGTCAATGAGCAGTTCTTC	CASSLMTGVNEQFF
TRBV7-8	NA	few	TRBJ2-5	TGTGCCAGCAGCTACTGGGAGACCCGGGAGACCCAGTACTTC	CASSYWETRETQYF
TRBV7-9	NA	few	TRBJ2-7	TGTGCCAGCAGCCAAAACCCCGGGGCCTACGAGCAGTACTTC	CASSQNPGAYEQYF
TRBV28	TRBD1	NA	TRBJ2-7	TGTGCCAGCAGTTTAGGCCCCGGGACAGGGGAGCAGTACTTC	CASSLGPGTGEQYF
TRBV27	NA	NA	TRBJ2-7	TGTGCCAGCAGTTTATTCACGGGCCGGCAGGGAAGGGAAGAGCAGTACTTC	CASSLFTGRQGREEQYF
TRBV29-1	NA	few	TRBJ2-5	TGCAGCGTTGACCTGGCAGCACAGTACCAAGAGACCCAGTACTTC	CSVDLAAQYQETQYF
TRBV4-1	TRBD2	NA	TRBJ2-1	TGCGCCAGCAGCCAAGTAGCGGGGTCCCCCTACAATGAGCAGTTCTTC	CASSQVAGSPYNEQFF